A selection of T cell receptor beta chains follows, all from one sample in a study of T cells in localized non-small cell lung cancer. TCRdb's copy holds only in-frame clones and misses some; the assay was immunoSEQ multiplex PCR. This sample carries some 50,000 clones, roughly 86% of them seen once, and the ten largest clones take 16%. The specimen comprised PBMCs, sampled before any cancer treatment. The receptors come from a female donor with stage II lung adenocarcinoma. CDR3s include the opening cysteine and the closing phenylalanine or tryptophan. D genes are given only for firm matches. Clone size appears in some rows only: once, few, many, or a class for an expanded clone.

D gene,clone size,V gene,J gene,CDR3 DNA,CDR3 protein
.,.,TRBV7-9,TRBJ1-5,TGTGCCAGCAGCTCGGACAGAAATCAGCCCCAGCATTTT,CASSSDRNQPQHF
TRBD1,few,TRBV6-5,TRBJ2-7,TGTGCCAGCGGGGACAGGGGAAGGGAGCAGTACTTC,CASGDRGREQYF
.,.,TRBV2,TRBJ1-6,TGTGCCAGCAATTCAGGGGTTGTGGATTCACCCCTCCACTTT,CASNSGVVDSPLHF
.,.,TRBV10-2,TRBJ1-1,TGCGCCAGCACCCCAGGAACAGGGACGAACACTGAAGCTTTCTTT,CASTPGTGTNTEAFF
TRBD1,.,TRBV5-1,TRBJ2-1,TGCGCCAGCAGCTCTACGGGACAGGGAGGTCACAATGAGCAGTTCTTC,CASSSTGQGGHNEQFF
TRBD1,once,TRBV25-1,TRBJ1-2,TGTGCCAGTGCGACCCGGACAGGGGAGGGGTCCGATGGCTACACCTTC,CASATRTGEGSDGYTF
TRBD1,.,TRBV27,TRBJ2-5,TGTGCCAGCAGTACCTGGACAGGGTCGGTTCAAGAGACCCAGTACTTC,CASSTWTGSVQETQYF
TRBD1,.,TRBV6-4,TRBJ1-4,TGTGCCAGCAGTGTTAGAGGGGGCTCCGGGGAAAAACTGTTTTTT,CASSVRGGSGEKLFF
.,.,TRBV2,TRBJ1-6,TGTGCCAGCAGGGGCGGAAAGGGGAGGGCAGAATCACCCCTCCACTTT,CASRGGKGRAESPLHF
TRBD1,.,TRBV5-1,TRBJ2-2,TGCGCCAGCAGTCGAGGACAGGATCGAACCGGGGAGCTGTTTTTT,CASSRGQDRTGELFF
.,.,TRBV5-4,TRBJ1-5,TGTGCCAGCAGCCGGGGACCGTCAGGCAATCAGCCCCAGCATTTT,CASSRGPSGNQPQHF
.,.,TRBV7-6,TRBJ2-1,TGTGCCAGCAGCTTAGCGGGGGGGGCAAGTAATGAGCAGTTCTTC,CASSLAGGASNEQFF
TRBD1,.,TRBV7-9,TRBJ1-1,TGTGCCAGCAGCTTCGCTTGGGACAGGGTGTGGGGCACTGAAGCTTTCTTT,CASSFAWDRVWGTEAFF
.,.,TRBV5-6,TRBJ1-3,TGTGCCAGCAGCTTGGGGGGACTCGCGGACGTCACCATATATTTT,CASSLGGLADVTIYF
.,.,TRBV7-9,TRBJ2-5,TGTGCCAGCAGCGGGACGGACGGGACCCAGTACTTC,CASSGTDGTQYF
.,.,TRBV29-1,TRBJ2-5,TGCAGCGTTGCCGTCTGGAGCGGGGAGACCCAGTACTTC,CSVAVWSGETQYF